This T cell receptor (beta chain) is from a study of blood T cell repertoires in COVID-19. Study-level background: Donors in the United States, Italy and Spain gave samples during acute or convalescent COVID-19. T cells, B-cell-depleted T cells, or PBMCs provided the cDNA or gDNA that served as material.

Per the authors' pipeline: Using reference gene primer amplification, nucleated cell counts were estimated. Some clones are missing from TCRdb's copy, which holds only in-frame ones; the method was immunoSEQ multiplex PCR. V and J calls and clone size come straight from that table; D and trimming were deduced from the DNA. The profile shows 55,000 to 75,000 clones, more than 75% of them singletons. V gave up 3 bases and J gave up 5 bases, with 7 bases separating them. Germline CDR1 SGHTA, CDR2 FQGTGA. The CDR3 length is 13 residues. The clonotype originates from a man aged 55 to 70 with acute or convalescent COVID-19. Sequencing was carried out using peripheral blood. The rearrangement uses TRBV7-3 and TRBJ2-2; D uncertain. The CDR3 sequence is CASSFGGTGELFF. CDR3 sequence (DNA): TGTGCCAGCAGCTTCGGTGGTACCGGGGAGCTGTTTTTT.